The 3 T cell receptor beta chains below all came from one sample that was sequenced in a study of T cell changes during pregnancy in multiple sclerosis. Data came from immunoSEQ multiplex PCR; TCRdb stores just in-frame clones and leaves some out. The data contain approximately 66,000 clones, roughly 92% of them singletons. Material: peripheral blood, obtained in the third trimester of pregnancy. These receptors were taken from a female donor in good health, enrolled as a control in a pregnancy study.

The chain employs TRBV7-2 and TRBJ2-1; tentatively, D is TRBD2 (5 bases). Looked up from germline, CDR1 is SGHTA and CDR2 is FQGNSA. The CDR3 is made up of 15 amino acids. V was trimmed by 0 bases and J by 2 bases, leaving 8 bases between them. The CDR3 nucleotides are TGTGCCAGCAGCTTAGCGAGGGAAACCTACAATGAGCAGTTCTTC. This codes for CASSLARETYNEQFF.

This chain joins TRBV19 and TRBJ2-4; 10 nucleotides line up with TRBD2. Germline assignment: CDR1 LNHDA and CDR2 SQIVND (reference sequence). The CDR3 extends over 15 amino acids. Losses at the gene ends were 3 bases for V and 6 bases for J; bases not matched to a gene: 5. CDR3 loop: CASSIPSSGGNIQYF. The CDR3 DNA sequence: TGTGCCAGTAGTATCCCCTCTAGCGGGGGAAACATTCAGTACTTC.

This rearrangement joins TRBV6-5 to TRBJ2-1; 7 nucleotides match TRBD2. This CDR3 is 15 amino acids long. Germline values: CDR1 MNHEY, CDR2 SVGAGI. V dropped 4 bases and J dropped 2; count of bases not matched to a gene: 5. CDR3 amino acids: CASSSPRGAYNEQFF. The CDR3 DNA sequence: TGTGCCAGCAGTTCCCCCCGGGGGGCCTACAATGAGCAGTTCTTC.